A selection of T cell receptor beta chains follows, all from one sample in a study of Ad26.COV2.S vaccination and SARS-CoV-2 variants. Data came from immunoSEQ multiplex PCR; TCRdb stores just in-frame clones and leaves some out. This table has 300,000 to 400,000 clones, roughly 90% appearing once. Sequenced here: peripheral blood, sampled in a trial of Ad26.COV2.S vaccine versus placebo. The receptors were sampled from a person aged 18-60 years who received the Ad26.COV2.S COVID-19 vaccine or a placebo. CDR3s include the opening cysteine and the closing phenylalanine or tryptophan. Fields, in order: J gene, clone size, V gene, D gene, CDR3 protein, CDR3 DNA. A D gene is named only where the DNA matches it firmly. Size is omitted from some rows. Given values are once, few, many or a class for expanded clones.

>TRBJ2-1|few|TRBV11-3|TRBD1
CASSSGQGARNEQFF
TGTGCCAGCAGCTCGGGACAGGGGGCGCGGAATGAGCAGTTCTTC
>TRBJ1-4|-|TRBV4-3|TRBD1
CASSLSGQAEKLFF
TGCGCCAGCAGCCTTTCGGGACAGGCGGAAAAACTGTTTTTT
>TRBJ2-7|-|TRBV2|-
CASSGYPGSSYEQYF
TGTGCCAGCAGCGGCTACCCAGGGAGCTCCTACGAGCAGTACTTC
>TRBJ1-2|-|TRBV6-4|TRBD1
CASSASLGGELYGYTF
TGTGCCAGCAGTGCCTCTTTAGGGGGCGAGCTCTACGGCTACACCTTC
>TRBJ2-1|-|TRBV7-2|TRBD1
CASSLAGQGARNEQFF
TGTGCCAGCAGCTTAGCAGGCCAGGGGGCGCGCAATGAGCAGTTCTTC
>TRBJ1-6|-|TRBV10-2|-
CASSESASPLHF
TGCGCCAGCAGTGAGTCGGCTTCACCCCTCCACTTT
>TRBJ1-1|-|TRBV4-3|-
CASSQGRQANTEAFF
TGCGCCAGCAGCCAAGGTCGACAGGCGAACACTGAAGCTTTCTTT
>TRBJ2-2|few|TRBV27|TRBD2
CASSGLADNTGELFF
TGTGCCAGCAGTGGGCTAGCGGATAACACCGGGGAGCTGTTTTTT
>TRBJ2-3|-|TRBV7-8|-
CASGPPLDTQYF
TGTGCCAGCGGACCTCCCTTAGATACGCAGTATTTT
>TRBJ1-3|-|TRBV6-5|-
CASRASGNTIYF
TGTGCCAGCAGGGCTTCTGGAAACACCATATATTTT
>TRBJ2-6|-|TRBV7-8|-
CASISAAVGANVLTF
TGTGCCAGCATCTCGGCGGCGGTCGGGGCCAACGTCCTGACTTTC
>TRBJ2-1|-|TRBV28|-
CASSFPPLAGPNNEQFF
TGTGCCAGCAGTTTCCCCCCCCTTGCGGGACCTAACAATGAGCAGTTCTTC
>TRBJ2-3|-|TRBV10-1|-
CASSPTRGAYTDTQYF
TGCGCCAGCAGCCCCACGAGGGGGGCCTACACAGATACGCAGTATTTT
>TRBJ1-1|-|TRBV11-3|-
CASSQIRGSEPFF
TGTGCCAGCAGCCAGATCAGGGGATCGGAACCTTTCTTT
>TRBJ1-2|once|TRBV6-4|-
CASRAGPLYGYTF
TGTGCCAGCAGGGCCGGACCCCTTTATGGCTACACCTTC
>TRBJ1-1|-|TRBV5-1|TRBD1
CASKTGGLNTEAFF
TGCGCCAGCAAGACAGGGGGCTTGAACACTGAAGCTTTCTTT
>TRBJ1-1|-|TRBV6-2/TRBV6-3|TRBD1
CASSSTGGLNTEAFF
TGTGCCAGCAGTAGCACAGGGGGACTGAACACTGAAGCTTTCTTT
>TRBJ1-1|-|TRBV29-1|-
CSVELASMNTEAFF
TGCAGCGTTGAATTGGCCAGCATGAACACTGAAGCTTTCTTT
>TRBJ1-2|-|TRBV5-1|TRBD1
CASSPKHGTGHYGYTF
TGCGCCAGCAGCCCTAAACATGGGACAGGGCACTATGGCTACACCTTC
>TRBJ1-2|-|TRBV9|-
CASSVAGSNYGYTF
TGTGCCAGCAGCGTAGCAGGATCTAACTATGGCTACACCTTC
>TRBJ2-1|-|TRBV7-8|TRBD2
CASITLAGGYEQFF
TGTGCCAGCATCACTCTAGCGGGTGGGTATGAGCAGTTCTTC
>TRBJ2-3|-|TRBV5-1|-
CASSPRDVYTDTQYF
TGCGCCAGCAGCCCCCGGGACGTCTACACAGATACGCAGTATTTT
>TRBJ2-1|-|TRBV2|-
CASSTGRSSYNEQFF
TGTGCCAGCAGTACAGGGAGGAGCTCCTACAATGAGCAGTTCTTC
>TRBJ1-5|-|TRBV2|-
CASSDRTDNQPQHF
TGTGCCAGCAGTGATAGGACGGACAATCAGCCCCAGCATTTT
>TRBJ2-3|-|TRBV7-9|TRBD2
CASSLSSGGKGTQYF
TGTGCCAGCAGCTTGTCTAGCGGGGGGAAAGGTACGCAGTATTTT
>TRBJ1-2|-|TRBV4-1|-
CASSQVAKYGGGYTF
TGCGCCAGCAGCCAAGTTGCCAAATATGGAGGTGGCTACACCTTC
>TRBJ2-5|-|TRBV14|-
CASSQYRGWSQYF
TGTGCCAGCAGCCAATACCGCGGTTGGTCCCAGTACTTC
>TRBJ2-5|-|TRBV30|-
CAWSSNRGETQYF
TGTGCCTGGAGTTCTAACCGGGGGGAGACCCAGTACTTC
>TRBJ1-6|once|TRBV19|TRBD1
CASTSTGGNSPLHF
TGTGCCAGTACTAGTACAGGGGGCAATTCACCCCTCCACTTT
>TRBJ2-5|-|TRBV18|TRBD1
CASSPNRGGETQYF
TGTGCCAGCTCACCGAACAGGGGTGGAGAGACCCAGTACTTC
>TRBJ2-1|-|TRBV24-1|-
CATSDSPYNEQFF
TGTGCCACCTCGGACTCCCCTTACAATGAGCAGTTCTTC
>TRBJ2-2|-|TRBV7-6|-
CASSYRTGGELFF
TGTGCCAGCAGCTACCGGACTGGCGGGGAGCTGTTTTTT
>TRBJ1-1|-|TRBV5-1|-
CASSLGRGGDTEAFF
TGCGCCAGCAGCTTGGGAAGGGGTGGCGACACTGAAGCTTTCTTT
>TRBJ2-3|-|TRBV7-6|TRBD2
CASSQTTGTSGGGTQYF
TGTGCCAGCAGCCAGACGACCGGGACTAGCGGGGGAGGTACGCAGTATTTT
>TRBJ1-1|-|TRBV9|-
CASSVGGRSTEAFF
TGTGCCAGCAGCGTCGGAGGGCGGAGCACTGAAGCTTTCTTT
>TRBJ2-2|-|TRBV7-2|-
CASSLRGQNTGELFF
TGTGCCAGCAGCTTACGGGGACAAAACACCGGGGAGCTGTTTTTT
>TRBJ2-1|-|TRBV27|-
CASRRDHYNEQFF
TGTGCCAGCAGAAGGGATCACTACAATGAGCAGTTCTTC
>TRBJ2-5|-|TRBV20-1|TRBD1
CSATGGETQYF
TGCAGTGCTACAGGGGGAGAGACCCAGTACTTC
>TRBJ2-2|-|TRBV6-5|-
CASSYSGEREELFF
TGTGCCAGCAGTTACTCGGGGGAGAGGGAGGAGCTGTTTTTT
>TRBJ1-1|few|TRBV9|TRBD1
CASSARDRPENTEAFF
TGTGCCAGCAGCGCCCGGGACAGACCGGAGAACACTGAAGCTTTCTTT
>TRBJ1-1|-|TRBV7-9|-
CASMDTEAFF
TGTGCCAGCATGGACACTGAAGCTTTCTTT
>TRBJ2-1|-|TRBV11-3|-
CASSSRGGGQSREQFF
TGTGCCAGCAGCTCTCGAGGGGGGGGCCAAAGCCGTGAGCAGTTCTTC
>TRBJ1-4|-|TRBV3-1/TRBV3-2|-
CASSPRTDSIEKLFF
TGTGCCAGCAGCCCTCGGACGGATTCCATCGAAAAACTGTTTTTT
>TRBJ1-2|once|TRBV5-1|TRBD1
CASSGTGESYTF
TGCGCCAGCAGCGGGACAGGGGAGAGCTACACCTTC
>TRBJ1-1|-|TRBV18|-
CASSPHGNTEAFF
TGTGCCAGCTCACCACATGGGAACACTGAAGCTTTCTTT
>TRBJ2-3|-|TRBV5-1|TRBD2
CASTPTYGTIRDTQYF
TGCGCCAGCACCCCAACTTACGGGACTATTCGAGATACGCAGTATTTT
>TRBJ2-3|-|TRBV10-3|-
CAISERTVTDTQYF
TGTGCCATCAGTGAGCGGACAGTCACAGATACGCAGTATTTT
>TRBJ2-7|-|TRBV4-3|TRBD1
CASSQERTGAYEQYF
TGCGCCAGCAGCCAAGAACGGACAGGGGCTTACGAGCAGTACTTC
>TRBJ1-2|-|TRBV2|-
CASLQGVYALRYGYTF
TGTGCCAGCTTACAAGGAGTTTACGCCCTTCGGTATGGCTACACCTTC
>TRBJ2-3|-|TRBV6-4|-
CASSDSRQGTDTQYF
TGTGCCAGCAGTGACTCGAGACAGGGCACAGATACGCAGTATTTT
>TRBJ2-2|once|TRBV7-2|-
CASSLGGSTGELFF
TGTGCCAGCAGCCTAGGGGGGTCCACCGGGGAGCTGTTTTTT
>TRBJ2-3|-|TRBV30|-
CAWSPGTPTDTQYF
TGTGCCTGGAGTCCGGGGACTCCCACAGATACGCAGTATTTT
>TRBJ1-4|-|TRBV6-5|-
CASSYSGGGNEKLFF
TGTGCCAGCAGTTACTCGGGAGGGGGTAATGAAAAACTGTTTTTT
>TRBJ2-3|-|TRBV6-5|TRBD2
CASSYSGGGVTDTQYF
TGTGCCAGCAGTTACTCGGGCGGGGGGGTTACAGATACGCAGTATTTT
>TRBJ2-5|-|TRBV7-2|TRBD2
CASSSGRVGQETQYF
TGTGCCAGCAGCTCAGGGAGGGTAGGCCAAGAGACCCAGTACTTC
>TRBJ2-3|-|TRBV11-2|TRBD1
CASSRRRDSGDTQYF
TGTGCCAGCAGCAGAAGACGGGACAGTGGAGATACGCAGTATTTT
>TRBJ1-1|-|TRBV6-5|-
CASSYSGGSTEAFF
TGTGCCAGCAGTTACTCCGGGGGATCCACTGAAGCTTTCTTT
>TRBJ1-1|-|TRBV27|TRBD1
CASRLTGVTEAFF
TGTGCCAGCAGATTAACAGGGGTCACTGAAGCTTTCTTT
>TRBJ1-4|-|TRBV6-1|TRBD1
CASREVGGASNEKLFF
TGTGCCAGCAGAGAAGTAGGGGGCGCCTCTAATGAAAAACTGTTTTTT
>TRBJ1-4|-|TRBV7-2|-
CASSLAGNTNEKLFF
TGTGCCAGCAGCTTAGCAGGGAATACTAATGAAAAACTGTTTTTT